Described below is a single T cell receptor (beta chain) sequence and its context. Its specificity is not known. The data belong to a study of lymphopenia after photon versus proton radiotherapy. Broader study findings: Larger post-nadir TCR diversity loss correlated inversely with survival in deceased patients. Authors raise, but do not show, better survival with proton therapy. Photon-treated patients lost naive T cells and TCR diversity; proton-treated stayed stable. After lymphocyte nadir, photon-treated repertoires showed oligoclonal expansion, especially CD8+ Temra.

Data came from immunoSEQ multiplex PCR; TCRdb stores just in-frame clones and leaves some out. Among more than 25,000 clones, about nine tenths were seen once, and the ten largest hold 6.8%. The CDR3 consists of 14 residues. Germline V gene sequence: CDR1 MGHRA, CDR2 YSYEKL. V dropped 5 bases and J dropped 8 bases, with 18 bases sitting between them. This TCR was sampled from a woman aged 45-60 years with pancreatic cancer. The material sequenced was peripheral blood, taken from a patient treated with photon-based radiotherapy. The chain has TRBV4-1 and TRBJ1-2; no clear D. This CDR3 reads CASSGRSRAGGYTF. CDR3 DNA sequence: TGCGCCAGCAGCGGGCGAAGTAGGGCAGGCGGCTACACCTTC.